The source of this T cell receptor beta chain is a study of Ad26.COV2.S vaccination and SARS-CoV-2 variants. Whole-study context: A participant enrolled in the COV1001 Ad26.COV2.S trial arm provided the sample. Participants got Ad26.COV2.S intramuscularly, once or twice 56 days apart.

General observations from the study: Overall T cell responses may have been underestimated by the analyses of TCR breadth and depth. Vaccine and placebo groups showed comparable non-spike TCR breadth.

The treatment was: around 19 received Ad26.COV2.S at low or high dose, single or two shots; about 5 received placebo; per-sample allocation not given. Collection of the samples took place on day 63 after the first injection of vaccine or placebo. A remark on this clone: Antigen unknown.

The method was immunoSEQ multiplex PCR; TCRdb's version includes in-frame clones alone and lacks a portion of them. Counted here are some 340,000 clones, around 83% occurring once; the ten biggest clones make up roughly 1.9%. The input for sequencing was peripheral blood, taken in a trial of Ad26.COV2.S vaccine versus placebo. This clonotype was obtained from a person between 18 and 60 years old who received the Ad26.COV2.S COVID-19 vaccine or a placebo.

The CDR3 region is CASSPSTGIVNTIYF. CDR3 in DNA: TGTGCCAGCAGCCCGTCGACAGGGATCGTAAACACCATATATTTT. The J gene is TRBJ1-3, the V gene TRBV7-2, with 7 bases that match TRBD1. Germline V gene lookup returns CDR1 SGHTA and CDR2 FQGNSA. The length of the CDR3 is 15 residues. V trimming: 5 bases; J trimming: 6 bases; junction bases outside the gene matches: 10.